Listed below are T cell receptor beta chains from one sample, sequenced in a study of CD8 T cells in Susac syndrome. TCRdb re-derived calls from the immunoSEQ multiplex PCR reads in MiXCR, one entry per CDR3 protein. The sample has 200,000 or so distinct CDR3 sequences, 90% to 95% seen once. Material: CD4+ T cells from PBMCs. Receptors were obtained from a human donor with multiple sclerosis. CDR3s leave out the opening cysteine and the closing phenylalanine or tryptophan. Each record gives: J gene, V gene, D gene, CDR3 protein. D genes are given only for firm matches.

>TRBJ1-4|TRBV7-8|TRBD1
ASSLNKGAGNEKLF
>TRBJ2-5|TRBV20-1|.
SAPLRAETQY
>TRBJ2-5|TRBV4-1|.
ASSQEGAGVETQY
>TRBJ2-5|TRBV7-9|.
ASSRQVQETQY
>TRBJ1-1|TRBV5-6|.
ASSFPGPLMNTEAF
>TRBJ2-3|TRBV29-1|TRBD2
SVAAGGADTQY
>TRBJ1-4|TRBV29-1|TRBD1
SVGRQGSRRVF
>TRBJ1-2|TRBV30|.
AWIRGSDGYT
>TRBJ2-3|TRBV12-3/TRBV12-4|.
ASSQVRLRGTDTQY
>TRBJ2-3|TRBV12-3/TRBV12-4|.
ASNNRERTDTQY
>TRBJ1-2|TRBV20-1|.
SAKGVPQTYGYT
>TRBJ2-1|TRBV30|TRBD1
AWSAAGQGVMNEQF
>TRBJ2-1|TRBV20-1|TRBD2
SASLTSGGPGSEQF
>TRBJ2-1|TRBV9|TRBD1
ASSAAGTGGSNEQF
>TRBJ2-5|TRBV29-1|.
SVVRDQETQY
>TRBJ1-1|TRBV24-1|.
ATSDAQGGTEAF
>TRBJ2-1|TRBV9|.
ASSVEGGSYNEQF
>TRBJ1-1|TRBV9|.
ASSVAGARATEAF
>TRBJ2-7|TRBV20-1|TRBD2
SAPRTSGSYEQY
>TRBJ2-1|TRBV11-2|.
ASYSAGKQF
>TRBJ2-7|TRBV12-3/TRBV12-4|TRBD1
ASSSDRITYEQY
>TRBJ2-1|TRBV18|.
ASSRDGYNEQF
>TRBJ2-1|TRBV12-3/TRBV12-4|TRBD2
ASSLLAGVNEQF
>TRBJ2-5|TRBV18|.
ASSPDRGGETQY
>TRBJ2-2|TRBV6-5|.
ASSRTGFTGELF
>TRBJ2-6|TRBV12-3/TRBV12-4|.
ASSPRQGLSGANVLT
>TRBJ2-7|TRBV18|.
ASSPPSTQFGEQY
>TRBJ1-3|TRBV5-1|.
ASSTDSSGNTIY
>TRBJ2-7|TRBV30|.
AWSVNGEQY
>TRBJ2-3|TRBV12-3/TRBV12-4|.
ASREGPRGTQY
>TRBJ2-5|TRBV3-1|.
ASRTGLQETQY
>TRBJ1-3|TRBV29-1|.
SVENSGNTIY
>TRBJ2-1|TRBV9|.
ASSFLARGSYNEQF
>TRBJ2-6|TRBV2|TRBD1
ASSTGVGANVLT
>TRBJ2-1|TRBV11-3|.
ASSLGDLFDEQF
>TRBJ1-6|TRBV30|.
AWNGYNSPLH
>TRBJ2-7|TRBV18|TRBD1
ASSGQGHEQY
>TRBJ1-5|TRBV30|.
AWSVGFNNQPQH
>TRBJ2-1|TRBV29-1|.
SVEGRGSYNEQF
>TRBJ1-1|TRBV24-1|TRBD1
ATSDYRGTEAF